This TCR beta chain was observed in a study of T-cell reconstitution after alpha-beta-depleted transplantation in children. The length of the CDR3 is 13 residues. Germline lookup yields CDR1 SQVTM and CDR2 ANQGSEA. This clonotype was counted a few times. Germline is not matched at one junction end, which may reflect a read error. The library targeted TCRbeta and was prepared with unique molecular identifiers. TCRdb called the PCR reads again in MiXCR, with one record for every CDR3 protein. Among approximately 390,000 distinct CDR3 sequences listed, roughly a tenth were seen once. The TCR sequence derives from a human donor who donated a stem cell graft to a child with acute myeloid leukemia. The sample consisted of PBMCs from the stem cell graft donor, taken from the stem cell graft. The rearrangement uses TRBV29-1 and TRBJ2-7; 7 nucleotides align to TRBD1. The CDR3 DNA sequence: TGCAGCGTGGAAGGGGGCGCGGGCTACGAGCAGTACTTC. It codes for CSVEGGAGYEQYF.